This is a list of T cell receptor beta chains from one sample in a study of shared clonotypes between healthy human individuals. Sequencing used immunoSEQ multiplex PCR; TCRdb keeps in-frame clones, though not all of them. This sample has 2 million to 2.5 million clones, with approximately 94% found just once. Sequencing input: naive CD8+ T cells from PBMCs. These receptors all come from a man aged 18 to 29 in good health. Some clones in this sample may be carry-over from other donors' samples. Both conserved end residues are trimmed from each CDR3. Each record gives: J gene, V gene, CDR3 protein.

TRBJ2-2,TRBV6-1,ASSAGVGGLASGELF
TRBJ2-7,TRBV7-9,ASSWWTGRAGEEQY
TRBJ2-7,TRBV30,AYSVADVSYEQY
TRBJ2-3,TRBV2,ASEQGTDTQY
TRBJ1-5,TRBV2,ASSVAGPQPQH
TRBJ2-3,TRBV5-1,ASSAHPVSTINTDTQY
TRBJ2-2,TRBV28,ASSLGGLGELF
TRBJ2-2,TRBV7-3,ASRSYGTPGELF
TRBJ2-1,TRBV29-1,SVSGISYNEQF
TRBJ2-2,TRBV9,ASSDDPGLAGATGELF
TRBJ2-3,TRBV7-3,ASSCTHIERDTQY
TRBJ2-1,TRBV28,ASSLWASFAVREQF
TRBJ1-5,TRBV28,ASSLYGVGQPQH
TRBJ2-1,TRBV4-1,ASSRSDRTGPGGPYNEQF
TRBJ2-7,TRBV10-3,AIGAEAIYEQY
TRBJ2-7,TRBV28,ASSLFQGSPYEQY
TRBJ2-4,TRBV6-1,ASSESRNLLAKNIQY
TRBJ2-2,TRBV25-1,ASRVGAGGELF
TRBJ2-3,TRBV27,ASWAGLGYDDTQY
TRBJ2-3,TRBV30,AWSQYREWALGEGFLYTQY
TRBJ2-7,TRBV27,ASTARGQGTYEQY
TRBJ1-1,TRBV7-9,ASSHRDRNTEAF
TRBJ2-7,TRBV30,AWRAPGRVEQY
TRBJ2-1,TRBV11-2,ASSPSGGSSYNEQF
TRBJ2-7,TRBV4-1,ASSRGQGTSYEQY
TRBJ2-7,TRBV27,ASRHGQGGVWEQY
TRBJ1-1,TRBV27,ASSLWGREDLEAF
TRBJ2-5,TRBV9,ASSVGTSGRETQY